This passage covers 12 T cell receptor beta chains from one sample sequenced in a study of cytomegalovirus exposure and HLA in healthy donors. Primers: 60 Vbeta forward and 13 Jbeta reverse. Data came from immunoSEQ multiplex PCR; TCRdb stores just in-frame clones and leaves some out. Altogether approximately 150,000 clones are present, more than 65% being singletons, with the ten largest covering approximately 1.2%. Sequences were obtained from PBMCs. The source of these receptors is a man aged 45 to 65 in good health and CMV-seropositive.

The DNA of the CDR3 is TGTGCCAGCAGCTTGGGGAGTGGCTACAATGAGCAGTTCTTC. Translation gives CASSLGSGYNEQFF. The V gene is TRBV11-1, the J gene TRBJ2-1; the D gene is possibly TRBD2 (5 bases). V gave up 3 bases and J gave up 3 bases, with 9 bases separating them. Germline V CDR1 and CDR2: SGHAT, FQDESV (reference sequence). The CDR3 consists of 14 residues.

The rearrangement uses TRBV29-1 and TRBJ1-5; TRBD1 matches at 7 bases. The length of the CDR3 is 13 residues. From germline, CDR1 is SQVTM and CDR2 ANQGSEA. After removal of 7 bases from V and 5 bases from J, the junction contained 8 bases not matched to a gene. CDR3 sequence reads: CSAAYQGDQPQHF. CDR3 nucleotides: TGCAGCGCCGCATATCAGGGGGATCAGCCCCAGCATTTT.

The J gene is TRBJ1-3, the V gene TRBV2; TRBD1 matches at 7 bases. CDR1 SNHLY and CDR2 FYNNEI come from the germline V gene. The V segment lost 6 bases and the J segment 2 bases; nucleotides outside the gene matches: 7. This CDR3 is built from 15 residues. CDR3 loop: CASSPRTGAGNTIYF. In DNA form, the CDR3 reads TGTGCCAGCAGCCCACGAACAGGGGCTGGAAACACCATATATTTT.

This clone was seen a few times. This chain joins TRBV7-2 and TRBJ2-4; D uncertain. This CDR3 contains 13 residues. Germline assignment: CDR1 SGHTA and CDR2 FQGNSA. The V end was cut by 4 bases, the J end by 8 bases, with 12 bases between. The CDR3 loop reads CASSSDAQYIQYF. The CDR3 DNA follows: TGTGCCAGCAGCTCCGATGCACAATACATTCAGTACTTC.

This clone was seen just once. This chain links TRBV19 with TRBJ1-5, with a possible D match to TRBD1 (5 bases). Germline V CDR1 and CDR2: LNHDA, SQIVND (reference sequence). The CDR3 length is 14 residues. Trimming stripped 1 base from V and 8 bases from J, with 12 bases between. CDR3 sequence (DNA): TGTGCCAGTAGTATAGGTTTTGCGGGGGAGCCCCAGCATTTT. Its translation is CASSIGFAGEPQHF.

The chain joins TRBV4-2 to TRBJ2-3; 9 bases align to TRBD2. Germline V gene data show CDR1 as LGHNA and CDR2 as YNFKEQ. V shed 3 bases and J 5 bases; nucleotides not matched to a gene: 9. The CDR3 runs to 16 residues. The CDR3 nucleotides are TGTGCCAGCAGCCAGGGAGTAGCGGGGGCACGAGATACGCAGTATTTT. Amino acid sequence: CASSQGVAGARDTQYF.

The chain recombines TRBV9 with TRBJ2-1; the match to TRBD1 covers 9 bases. J gave up 6 bases and V 2 bases, and 6 bases lay outside the gene matches. The CDR3 runs 15 residues. CDR1 SGDLS and CDR2 YYNGEE come from the germline V gene. The CDR3 loop reads CASSVDRGGSNEQFF. CDR3 nucleotides: TGTGCCAGCAGCGTGGACAGGGGAGGAAGCAATGAGCAGTTCTTC. Using reference TRBV9 and TRBJ2-1 for the parts outside the CDR3, the full variable domain is DSGVTQTPKHLITATGQRVTLRCSPRSGDLSVYWYQQSLDQGLQFLIQYYNGEERAKGNILERFSAQQFPDLHSELNLSSLELGDSALYFCASSVDRGGSNEQFFGPGTRLTVL.

Comment on this clone: At one boundary the junction diverges from the germline segment, which might be a read error. The chain carries TRBV7-9 and TRBJ1-2, with TRBD1 matching 7 bases. CDR1 and CDR2 (germline): SEHNR, FQNEAQ (reference sequence). The CDR3 has 15 residues. Here the CDR3 reads CSSSLWDRLNYGYTF. The DNA for the CDR3 is TGTTCCAGCAGCCTGTGGGACAGACTCAACTATGGCTACACCTTC. Using reference TRBV7-9 and TRBJ1-2 for the parts outside the CDR3, the full variable domain is DTGVSQNPRHKITKRGQNVTFRCDPISEHNRLYWYRQTLGQGPEFLTYFQNEAQLEKSRLLSDRFSAERPKGSFSTLEIQRTEQGDSAMYLCSSSLWDRLNYGYTFGSGTRLTVV.

The chain links TRBV18 to TRBJ1-4, with 7 bases that match TRBD1. V trimming: 0 bases; J trimming: 5 bases; junction bases outside the gene matches: 3. The CDR3 length is 15 residues. CDR1 and CDR2 (germline): KGHSH, LQKENI. This CDR3 is CASSPPSQGNEKLFF. The CDR3 DNA reads TGTGCCAGCTCACCACCCTCACAGGGGAATGAAAAACTGTTTTTT.

In this sample, this clone turned up once. The chain uses TRBV4-1 and TRBJ2-3; D might be TRBD1 (5 bases). CDR1 and CDR2 from the germline V gene are MGHRA and YSYEKL. The CDR3 contains 17 residues. Deletions cut 4 bases from V and 2 bases from J, with 19 bases between. The CDR3 loop is CASSLQVGRVFTDTQYF. CDR3 in DNA: TGCGCCAGCAGCCTCCAAGTAGGCAGGGTGTTCACAGATACGCAGTATTTT.

The chain carries TRBV7-9 and TRBJ1-5, with D perhaps matching TRBD1 (5 bases). CDR1 and CDR2 (germline): SEHNR, FQNEAQ (reference sequence). Trimming took off 2 bases at V and 6 bases at J, with 8 bases between the two ends. The CDR3 sequence is 13 residues long. The CDR3 spells CASSLQGSQPQHF. The DNA of the CDR3 is TGTGCCAGCAGCTTACAGGGTAGTCAGCCCCAGCATTTT.

The J gene is TRBJ2-2, the V gene TRBV23-1; 8 positions match TRBD1. TRBV23-1 has ORF status, its function being uncertain. Unmatched junction bases numbered 12, after V lost 0 bases and J lost 0 bases. The CDR3 has 20 residues. The CDR3 sequence: CASSQSKRDRGRANTGELFF. DNA of the CDR3: TGCGCCAGCAGTCAATCGAAGCGCGACAGGGGACGGGCGAACACCGGGGAGCTGTTTTTT.